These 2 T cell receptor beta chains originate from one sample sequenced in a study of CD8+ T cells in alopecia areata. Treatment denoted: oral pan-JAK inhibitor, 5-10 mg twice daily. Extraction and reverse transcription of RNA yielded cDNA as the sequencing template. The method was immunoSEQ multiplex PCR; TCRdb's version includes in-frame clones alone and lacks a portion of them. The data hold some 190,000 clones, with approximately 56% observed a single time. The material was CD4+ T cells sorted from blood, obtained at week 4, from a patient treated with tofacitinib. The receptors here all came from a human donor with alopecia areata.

CDR3: CASTPGLAPQGEQFF. CDR3 DNA: TGTGCCAGTACCCCCGGGTTAGCGCCCCAGGGGGAGCAGTTCTTC. This chain links TRBV19 with TRBJ2-1; possibly TRBD1 for D (6 bases). The CDR3 is made up of 15 amino acids. The V end lost 7 bases, the J end lost 10 bases, and 23 bases lay between the germline ends. Looked up from germline, CDR1 is LNHDA and CDR2 is SQIVND (reference sequence).

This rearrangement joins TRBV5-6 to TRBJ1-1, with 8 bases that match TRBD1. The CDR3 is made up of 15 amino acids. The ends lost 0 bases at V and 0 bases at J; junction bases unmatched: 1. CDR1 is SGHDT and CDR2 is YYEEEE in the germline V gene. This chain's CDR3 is CASSLDRGVNTEAFF. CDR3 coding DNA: TGTGCCAGCAGCTTGGACAGGGGGGTGAACACTGAAGCTTTCTTT.